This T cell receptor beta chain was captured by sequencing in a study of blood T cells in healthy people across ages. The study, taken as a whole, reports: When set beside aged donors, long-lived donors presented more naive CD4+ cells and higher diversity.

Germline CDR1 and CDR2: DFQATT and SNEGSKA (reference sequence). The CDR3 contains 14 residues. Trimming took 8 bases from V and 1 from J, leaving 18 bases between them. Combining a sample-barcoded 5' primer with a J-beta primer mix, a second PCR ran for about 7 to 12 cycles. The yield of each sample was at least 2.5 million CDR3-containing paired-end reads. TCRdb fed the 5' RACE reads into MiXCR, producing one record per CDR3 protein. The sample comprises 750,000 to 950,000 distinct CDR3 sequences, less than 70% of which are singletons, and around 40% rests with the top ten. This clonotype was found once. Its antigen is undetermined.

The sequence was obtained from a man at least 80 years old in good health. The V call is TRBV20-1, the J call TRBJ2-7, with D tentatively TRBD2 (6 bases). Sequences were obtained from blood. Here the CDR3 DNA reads TGCAGTACGGGGAGCGGGCGGCAATCCTACGAGCAGTACTTC. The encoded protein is CSTGSGRQSYEQYF.